Each of the 18 T cell receptor beta chains below was sequenced from the same sample in a study of blood T cells in healthy people across ages. The second PCR ran about 6 to 12 cycles with a sample-barcoded 5' primer and J-beta primers. In TCRdb, the 5' RACE reads were re-called with MiXCR into one record per CDR3 protein. This sample yields 500,000 to 600,000 distinct CDR3 sequences, of which 25% to 30% are seen a single time; less than 20% belongs to the top ten. Sequencing was carried out using blood. The receptors come from a woman in her 70s in good health.

This chain joins TRBV16 and TRBJ1-5; maybe TRBD1 (6 bases). The CDR3 consists of 15 residues. CDR1 KGHSY and CDR2 FQNENV come from the germline V gene. V lost 0 bases to trimming and J lost 7 bases, with 13 bases between them. CDR3 residues: CASSQSGRGEQPQHF. DNA of the CDR3: TGTGCCAGCAGCCAATCGGGCAGGGGAGAACAGCCCCAGCATTTT. Full variable domain (missing parts from reference TRBV16 and TRBJ1-5): GEEVAQTPKHLVRGEGQKAKLYCAPIKGHSYVFWYQQVLKNEFKFLISFQNENVFDETGMPKERFSAKCLPNSPCSLEIQATKLEDSAVYFCASSQSGRGEQPQHFGDGTRLSIL.

The rearrangement joins TRBV2 to TRBJ1-2; 8 bases align to TRBD1. The V gene's germline CDR1 is SNHLY and CDR2 FYNNEI. J gave up 6 bases and V 7 bases, and 13 bases lay outside the gene matches. The CDR3 runs 15 residues. The CDR3 nucleotides read TGTGCCAGCAAAAAGGATTTACAGGGGGTTGATGGCTACACCTTC. Residues: CASKKDLQGVDGYTF.

Comment on this clonotype: This could be a read error, since a much larger clone is one nucleotide away. No conserved phenylalanine or tryptophan is present at the end of the CDR3, so a read error is the likely explanation. V is TRBV11-2 and J is TRBJ2-3; 8 bases agree with TRBD2. CDR1 is SGHAT, CDR2 FQNNGV, per germline. V lost 1 base to trimming and J lost 6 bases; unmatched junction nucleotides: 6. This CDR3 region has 15 residues. For the CDR3, the DNA is TGTGCCAGCAGCTTAGGGGGACTAGACTCCGATACGCAGTATTCT. Its translation is CASSLGGLDSDTQYS.

This clonotype was recorded many times. The genes are TRBV10-3 and TRBJ2-1; D remains ambiguous. This CDR3 has 15 residues. The V end was cut by 2 bases, the J end by 4 bases, with 12 bases between. Looked up from germline, CDR1 is ENHRY and CDR2 is SYGVKD. As DNA, the CDR3 is TGTGCCATCAGTGAGGGTTCCGGTCGGTACAATGAGCAGTTCTTC. Residues: CAISEGSGRYNEQFF.

V usage is TRBV2 and J usage is TRBJ1-1, with D uncertain. V was pared by 3 bases and J by 0 bases, with 5 bases between. Germline V lookup: CDR1 SNHLY, CDR2 FYNNEI. This CDR3 has 13 amino acids. CDR3 region: CASSETLNTEAFF. Here the CDR3 DNA reads TGTGCCAGCAGTGAGACGTTGAACACTGAAGCTTTCTTT.

V gene TRBV7-9 combines with J gene TRBJ1-5; TRBD1 is a possible D gene (6 bases). With 2 bases removed from V and 2 bases from J, the gap between germline ends came to 10 bases. Germline CDR1 is SEHNR and CDR2 is FQNEAQ (reference sequence). The CDR3 has 15 amino acids. CDR3 protein: CASSLWSGGNQPQHF. In nucleotides, the CDR3 is TGTGCCAGCAGCTTATGGTCAGGGGGCAATCAGCCCCAGCATTTT.

The chain combines TRBV7-3 with TRBJ1-1; a possible D gene is TRBD1 (6 bases). CDR1 is SGHTA, CDR2 FQGTGA, per germline. This CDR3 is 17 amino acids long. The germline V and J ends were trimmed by 4 bases and 3 bases, with 21 bases remaining between them. DNA of the CDR3: TGTGCCAGCAGCTCGAAAACGAACAGGGATTGTGACACTGAAGCTTTCTTT. Translation: CASSSKTNRDCDTEAFF. Full variable domain (outside the CDR3, taken from reference TRBV7-3 and TRBJ1-1): GAGVSQTPSNKVTEKGKYVELRCDPISGHTALYWYRQSLGQGPEFLIYFQGTGAADDSGLPNDRFFAVRPEGSVSTLKIQRTERGDSAVYLCASSSKTNRDCDTEAFFGQGTRLTVV.

V is TRBV20-1 and J is TRBJ1-3; a possible D gene is TRBD1 (5 bases). The germline V and J ends were trimmed by 4 bases and 3 bases, with 13 bases remaining between them. Looked up from germline, CDR1 is DFQATT and CDR2 is SNEGSKA (reference sequence). The CDR3 loop spans 14 amino acids. The CDR3 region has the DNA TGCAGTGCTAACTCGGGACCTCTTGGAAACACCATATATTTT. Translating gives CSANSGPLGNTIYF.

This clonotype turned up a few times. CDR3 nucleotides: TGTGCCAGCAGCCAAGCCCGGGGGCCTTCCTACAATGAGCAGTTCTTC. This translates into CASSQARGPSYNEQFF. This rearrangement joins TRBV4-2 to TRBJ2-1; the D call may be TRBD1 or TRBD2 (6 bases each). Germline values: CDR1 LGHNA, CDR2 YNFKEQ. The CDR3 runs 16 residues. V was clipped by 1 base and J by 1 base, with 11 bases between them.

This clonotype has ten or more counts. The chain uses TRBV20-1 and TRBJ1-2; D is uncertain. V shed 3 bases and J shed 0 bases, with 8 bases lying between them. Germline V gene data show CDR1 as DFQATT and CDR2 as SNEGSKA (reference sequence). The CDR3 loop spans 13 amino acids. In DNA form, the CDR3 reads TGCAGTGCTAGGTCGGAGGCTAACTATGGCTACACCTTC. It specifies CSARSEANYGYTF.

This clonotype was observed a few times. The chain combines TRBV5-1 with TRBJ2-3; D is unresolved. Trimming took 6 bases from V and 0 from J, leaving 8 bases between them. The CDR3 contains 13 residues. Germline loops: CDR1 SGHRS, CDR2 YFSETQ. The CDR3 DNA is TGCGCCAGCAAGCCCAGTAGCACAGATACGCAGTATTTT. Translating it yields CASKPSSTDTQYF.

This clonotype showed up just once. The CDR3 DNA follows: TGCAGTGCGTCAGACAGCCGTTTATTACATGGCTACACCTTC. It yields the protein CSASDSRLLHGYTF. The rearrangement uses TRBV20-1 and TRBJ1-2; D may be TRBD1 (5 bases). The CDR3 is 14 amino acids. Germline CDR1 reads DFQATT; CDR2 reads SNEGSKA (reference sequence). With 6 bases removed from V and 6 bases from J, the gap between germline ends came to 20 bases.

The V gene is TRBV7-2, the J gene TRBJ2-5; 9 bases are shared with TRBD1. Germline CDR1 is SGHTA and CDR2 is FQGNSA. CDR3 length equals 16 residues. The trim removed 6 bases at V and 4 bases at J, leaving 12 bases unmatched. CDR3 protein: CASRSPGQGRRETQYF. The CDR3 DNA sequence: TGTGCCAGCAGGTCCCCCGGACAGGGGAGGAGAGAGACCCAGTACTTC.

The chain is built from TRBV20-1 and TRBJ1-1; TRBD1 matches 7 bases. The V segment lost 6 bases and the J segment 1 base; nucleotides outside the gene matches: 5. This CDR3 contains 13 residues. The germline V gene has CDR1 DFQATT and CDR2 SNEGSKA (reference sequence). The chain's CDR3 is CSASRTGNTEAFF. As DNA, the CDR3 is TGCAGTGCCAGTAGGACAGGGAACACTGAAGCTTTCTTT.

This clonotype was found a few times. V gene TRBV10-3 combines with J gene TRBJ2-5; tentatively, D is TRBD1 or TRBD2 (7 bases each). V lost 4 bases and J lost 5, with 20 bases in between. CDR1 and CDR2 from the germline V gene are ENHRY and SYGVKD. The CDR3 length is 16 residues. CDR3 sequence reads: CAISAPGLRGGETQYF. CDR3 nucleotide sequence: TGTGCCATCAGTGCGCCGGGCCTCAGGGGGGGCGAGACCCAGTACTTC.

The chain uses TRBV20-1 and TRBJ2-1; TRBD2 agrees at 13 bases. Losses at the gene ends were 0 bases for V and 3 bases for J; bases not matched to a gene: 5. The CDR3 spans 17 residues. The V gene's germline CDR1 is DFQATT and CDR2 SNEGSKA (reference sequence). CDR3 protein: CSARDGLAGVHYNEQFF. The CDR3 bases are TGCAGTGCTAGAGACGGACTAGCGGGGGTACACTACAATGAGCAGTTCTTC.

V gene TRBV18 combines with J gene TRBJ1-4, with a possible D match to TRBD1 (6 bases). The germline V gene encodes CDR1 KGHSH and CDR2 LQKENI. The CDR3 extends over 15 amino acids. V dropped 4 bases and J dropped 8 bases, with 17 bases sitting between them. The CDR3 bases are TGTGCCAGCTCACAGGGGACACCTGGATGGGAAAAACTGTTTTTT. This gives the protein CASSQGTPGWEKLFF.

The rearrangement joins TRBV6-1 to TRBJ1-2; TRBD1 aligns across 7 bases. Losses at the gene ends were 7 bases for V and 1 base for J; bases not matched to a gene: 15. The CDR3 length is 17 residues. Germline V gene sequence: CDR1 MNHNS, CDR2 SASEGT. The CDR3 nucleotides read TGTGCCAGCAAACCGGGACAGTTCAGTTCCATTAACTATGGCTACACCTTC. Translated: CASKPGQFSSINYGYTF.